This T cell receptor (beta chain) was profiled in a study of cytomegalovirus exposure and HLA in healthy donors (TCRdb year 2017). For the wider study: According to an earlier analysis of 587 of the donors, roughly 180 million T cells yielded some 110 million unique TCR beta sequences and about 300 Gb of sequence data. An early release covering roughly 640 HLA-typed donors comprised roughly 300 gigabases of sequencing data and tens of millions of unique TCR sequences. Of the 398 genotyped donors, about 80% fell in the genetic ancestry cluster associated with self-reported Caucasian donors. The study was designed to test whether signatures of past pathogen exposure could be identified by cataloging public T cell receptors. Using immunosequencing, the study profiled T cell repertoires from fewer than 850 subjects and related those repertoires to cytomegalovirus serostatus. In addition to the first cohort of approximately 650 subjects, a separate validation cohort of 120 different subjects was used. High-throughput TCR immunosequencing, statistical association of individual TCRs with disease status, and machine learning were combined to predict cytomegalovirus infection status. To study patterns of TCR occurrence, a later analysis re-analyzed previously published TCR beta repertoires from several hundred donors and added high-resolution HLA genotyping. The later analysis used no new phenotypic data to find candidate immune exposures, relying instead on TCR beta sequences and their occurrence across donors. To decide whether each TCR beta V gene segment behaved as functional or pseudogenic, an earlier analysis of some 580 of the donors relied on high-throughput TCR beta sequencing. Alongside the repertoire data, information on donor age, sex, ethnicity and CMV serostatus was compiled. Genome-wide SNP genotypes for about 65% of the roughly 700 donors were used in a later genetic analysis, which treated that subset as a discovery cohort. All discovery cohort repertoires had been generated using a single sequencing platform. Both class I and class II loci were covered by HLA typing, at four-digit resolution. Typing coverage varied by locus: about 620-630 donors for A, B, C, DRB1 and DQB1; roughly 560 for DQA1; around 570 for DPA1; approximately 470 for DPB1. Four to six DR-DQ haplotypes were handled as single units for association and clustering, since linkage in the cohort was strong. Among some 400 genotyped donors of the cohort, an average of approximately 240,000 unique TCR beta nucleotide sequences was sequenced per donor, of which about 19% were non-productive.

Libraries were made using the immunoSEQ multiplex PCR assay. A mixture of 60 forward primers for TCR Vbeta segments and 13 reverse primers for TCR Jbeta segments was used in the multiplex PCR. The CDR3 region of rearranged TCR beta genes was amplified from genomic DNA by a multiplex PCR assay. The amplified TCR beta libraries were sequenced on the Illumina HiSeq System as 87-base-pair reads. Under the source paper's analysis protocol: A later analysis counted tens of millions of unique TCR beta chains across the 550 to 800 repertoires, and roughly 11 million of these chains were shared by at least two donors. To remove PCR and sequencing errors, raw reads were error-corrected and collapsed into unique sequences using a nearest-neighbor algorithm that merged closely related sequences. To assign V, D and J gene segments, CDR3 sequences were aligned to IMGT reference sequences. Each retained sequence needed at least a six-nucleotide match to both a V gene segment and a J gene segment. Rearrangements were classified as productive when the CDR3 lacked stop codons and remained in frame with V and J, and all other rearrangements were classified as non-productive. Following IMGT convention, CDR3 was defined as the stretch from the second conserved V-encoded cysteine to the conserved J-encoded phenylalanine. Sequences without an unambiguous match to a single V gene segment were excluded from the earlier analysis of 587 of the donors. In an earlier analysis of about 590 of the donors, a V segment was called functional when productive rearrangements were above 56.7%, and segregating when the standard deviation between donors exceeded 5%. A statistical classification framework was developed to diagnose cytomegalovirus status using the catalog of TCR beta chain sequences. V and J gene assignment, in a later analysis, came from comparing TCR nucleotide sequences with IMGT/GENE-DB human TR gene sequences. A later analysis assigned CDR3 sequences and most-parsimonious VDJ recombination scenarios with the TCRdist pipeline. In a later analysis, every TCR beta chain was defined by the combination of its CDR3 amino acid sequence and its V-gene family, and reads without a unique V-gene family were dropped. To address suspected cross-contamination and a sequencing artifact, a later analysis removed some 620 highly shared, low-generation-probability nucleotide sequences. A later analysis calculated a clonal expansion index for each public chain from normalized within-repertoire ranks of inferred template counts. In a later analysis, generation probabilities were computed with a VDJ recombination model fitted to out-of-frame rearrangements, and the resulting probabilities were checked against IGoR. A later analysis scored TCR-TCR, TCR-HLA and TCR-CMV co-occurrence with hypergeometric tests, applying a repertoire-size bias correction to TCR pairs. A later analysis estimated false discovery rates by permuting HLA or CMV assignments 20 times. In a later analysis, co-occurring TCRs were grouped using DBSCAN, with TCRdist sequence similarity added in when clustering inside HLA-allele-positive subsets. For co-occurrence clustering, repertoires with fewer than 30,000 or more than 120,000 public chains were excluded, along with a handful of repertoires with anomalous nucleotide sharing. TCRdb took this table from immuneACCESS and kept in-frame rearrangements with V and J called. Such tables lack part of the clones; where checked against another copy, unresolved V genes explain under half of the gap, and the rest is unexplained. V, J and clone size are taken as reported in that table, and D and trimming were inferred from the DNA itself. The table kept for this sample lists 100,000 to 150,000 clones. The ten top clones hold approximately 1% of the sample.

Broad study findings and their caveats: Across donors, most TCR sequences were observed very rarely, whereas some public TCRs were present in many individuals. Some IMGT-functional V segments, including TRBV6-2 and TRBV6-3, could not be told apart with the 87-base-pair reads, so those segments were excluded. An association between a missense DCLRE1C variant and V-gene and J-gene trimming of TCR beta chains was found in a later genetic analysis and replicated in an independent cohort. The presence/absence analyses assumed that sequencing depth was roughly uniform across donors, and that assumption may not be true. The study gave a list of 150 to 200 TCR beta chains associated with cytomegalovirus. In both the original and validation cohorts, the classifier was reported to diagnose cytomegalovirus status with high specificity and sensitivity. A further reported finding was that TCR beta sequences accurately predicted the HLA-A and HLA-B alleles for most subjects in the first cohort. In a later analysis, most CMV-associated TCR beta chains were found to appear HLA-restricted, with HLA associations seemingly driven largely by CMV exposure. A later analysis found that HLA-associated TCR beta chains were more clonally expanded and had lower generation probabilities than equally common non-associated chains. For the cohort, immune exposure information was limited to CMV serostatus. Correlated functional status among segregating V segments might reflect linkage disequilibrium, but an unknown experimental factor could not be ruled out. Because counts were too low, around 18 rarely observed V segments, including chromosome 9 orphons, were left out of the earlier analysis of 500 to 750 of the donors. Three of the identified cytomegalovirus-associated TCR beta chains were confirmed in vitro to be specific for cytomegalovirus antigens. When HLA alleles, especially DR and DQ, strongly co-occurred, TCR associations were difficult to assign to individual alleles. In a later analysis, several top co-occurrence clusters were reported to appear linked to parvovirus B19, influenza, CMV and Epstein-Barr virus. This cohort had only TCR beta chains sequenced, and the lack of alpha or paired-chain data limited which features could be detected. In an earlier analysis of approximately 600 of the donors, most TCR beta V segments were observed in productive rearrangements about 87% or about 30% of the time, broadly matching IMGT annotations. It was suggested by the authors that the approach could potentially be generalized to other disease states and immunological phenotypes. Because HLA typing was unavailable for some donors at each locus, only the typed subset was used in association tests. Compared with the approximately 710-donor mean, donors in an Asian-associated ancestry cluster had fewer N-insertions in productive TCRs, according to a later genetic analysis. In a later analysis, 16,951 TCR beta sequences were associated with specific HLA alleles at a false discovery rate of 0.05. A cluster of highly shared sequence variants was judged likely to represent a technical artifact of the sequencing pipeline. In a later analysis, the rate of TCR association differed among HLA loci, with DRB1 alleles having the most associated TCRs and HLA-C alleles having the fewest.

About this clone itself: The specificity of this receptor is unknown.

The cohort comprised 550 to 700 healthy bone marrow donors. At the time of sampling, all cohort members were nominally healthy, though unrecorded immune exposures were likely present. The donor tested CMV seronegative and was one of the 352 seronegative cohort members. A peripheral blood sample was provided by each donor, and peripheral blood mononuclear cells were used for TCR beta sequencing. The Qiagen DNeasy Blood Extraction Kit was used to extract genomic DNA from the blood cell samples. Spanning cysteine to phenylalanine, the CDR3 consists of 13 amino acids. Of all the DNA, just the CDR3 is kept, 39 bases in frame from base 1. Trimming takes 8 bases off V and 10 bases off J; junction bases not matched to a gene: 8. The CDR1 and CDR2 encoded by the germline V gene are SQVTM and ANQGSEA.

Sequenced material: PBMCs. The V and J segments used are TRBV29-1 and TRBJ2-1, with 13 junctional bases fitting TRBD2. The receptor comes from a man in his late teens or twenties in good health and CMV-seronegative. The sequenced DNA is TGCAGCTTTACTAGCGGGGGGGCATTGGAGCAGTTCTTC. Protein translation: CSFTSGGALEQFF.